The sequence of this TCR beta chain was determined in a study of graft-versus-host responses after intestinal transplantation. Study-level results: The study associated peak circulating GvH clone levels with early post-transplant HvG declines.

This CDR3 is 16 amino acids long. Germline V lookup: CDR1 GTSNPN, CDR2 SVGIG (reference sequence). With 8 bases clipped from V and 5 bases from J, the junction kept 15 bases outside the gene matches. Turning to this clone: The target antigen is unknown.

Some clones are missing from TCRdb's copy, which holds only in-frame ones; the method was immunoSEQ multiplex PCR. Of about 19,000 clones in the sample, over 65% were seen once. Graft-derived tissue was subjected to processing to liberate intraepithelial and lamina propria lymphocytes. This TCR derives from a human patient who received an intestinal transplant, so some T cells may come from the graft donor. The material sequenced was ileum tissue, taken approximately 20 days after intestinal transplant. The genes are TRBV30 and TRBJ2-5; 12 bases are shared with TRBD1. Here the CDR3 reads CARWMPGQGAWETQYF. The DNA for the CDR3 is TGTGCCCGTTGGATGCCGGGACAGGGGGCTTGGGAGACCCAGTACTTC.